The next 15 T cell receptor beta chains were all read from a single sample in a study of post-analysis software for immune sequencing data. Unique molecular identifiers tagged the TCR beta cDNA libraries. TCRdb analysed the PCR reads with MiXCR anew, one entry per CDR3 protein. The sample lists 450,000 to 650,000 distinct CDR3 sequences, roughly two fifths occurring once. The antigens of these receptors remain unknown. Study observations and caveats: Roughly five TRBV segments were more frequent in patients than controls; TRBV5-6, TRBV5-1 and TRBV20-1 belonged to this group.

The sequenced sample was blood. The receptors come from a girl aged 5 to 17 with multiple sclerosis.

A remark on this clonotype: A much larger clone differs by one base, so this may be a read error. The rearrangement links TRBV6-6 to TRBJ2-7; the D gene is possibly TRBD2 (6 bases). CDR3 length equals 13 residues. Germline V gives CDR1 MNHNY, CDR2 SVGAGI (reference sequence). The V end lost 6 bases, the J end lost 2 bases, and 11 bases lay between the germline ends. In DNA form, the CDR3 reads TGTGCCAGCAGCGCGGGACGGACCTACGAGCAGTACTTC. Translated: CASSAGRTYEQYF.

In DNA, the CDR3 is TGCGCCAGCAGCTGGATGGTGGGAGAGACCCAGTACTTC. This encodes CASSWMVGETQYF. The chain combines TRBV5-1 with TRBJ2-5; D remains unclear. V shed 3 bases and J shed 4 bases, with 10 bases lying between them. Germline assignment: CDR1 SGHRS and CDR2 YFSETQ. There are 13 residues in the CDR3.

On this clonotype: This may stem from a read error, because a much larger clone lies one nucleotide away. The rearrangement joins TRBV20-1 to TRBJ2-3, with a tentative D call TRBD2 (5 bases). From germline, CDR1 is DFQATT and CDR2 SNEGSKA (reference sequence). This CDR3 has 15 amino acids. The CDR3 DNA sequence: TGCAGTGCTAGAGATCGCGGGTTCGGCACAGATATGCAGTATTTT. Amino acids: CSARDRGFGTDMQYF.

This clonotype has just a few counts. The V gene is TRBV20-1, the J gene TRBJ1-1; D remains ambiguous. Germline CDR1 DFQATT, CDR2 SNEGSKA (reference sequence). This CDR3 has 12 amino acids. The V end lost 1 base, the J end lost 1 base, and 4 bases lay between the germline ends. The CDR3 is CSARVGNTEAFF. CDR3 nucleotides: TGCAGTGCTAGAGTGGGGAACACTGAAGCTTTCTTT.

In this sample, this clonotype turned up many times. The chain recombines TRBV3-1 with TRBJ1-2; D is perhaps TRBD1 (6 bases). The CDR3 contains 12 residues. V was clipped by 3 bases and J by 8 bases, with 10 bases between them. Germline V CDR1 and CDR2: LGHDT, YNNKEL (reference sequence). CDR3 residues: CASSQGAGGYTF. The CDR3 DNA reads TGTGCCAGCAGCCAGGGGGCAGGAGGCTACACCTTC.

This clonotype was observed a few times. V and J are TRBV4-2 and TRBJ1-1; no clear D. Germline V gives CDR1 LGHNA, CDR2 YNFKEQ. There are 12 residues in the CDR3. Trimming cost V 3 bases and J 4 bases, with 6 bases left between them. The CDR3 DNA follows: TGTGCCAGCAGCCATGGTACCACTGAAGCTTTCTTT. This codes for CASSHGTTEAFF.

V gene TRBV20-1 combines with J gene TRBJ2-1, with 8 bases fitting TRBD2. Germline values: CDR1 DFQATT, CDR2 SNEGSKA (reference sequence). The CDR3 sequence is 14 residues long. J lost 9 bases, V lost 2 bases, and 9 bases had no gene match. The CDR3: CSARRAGGSGEQFF. The CDR3 DNA reads TGCAGTGCTAGACGGGCGGGAGGAAGTGGTGAGCAGTTCTTC.

J is TRBJ2-5 and V is TRBV10-3, with TRBD1 identical over 9 bases. The J call may be faulty, since TRBJ2-1 better matches the DNA end. There are 16 residues in the CDR3. Germline loops: CDR1 ENHRY, CDR2 SYGVKD. The CDR3 is CAISAIGTGHYNEQFF. CDR3 sequence (DNA): TGTGCCATCAGTGCTATAGGGACAGGGCATTATAATGAGCAGTTCTTC.

The rearrangement uses TRBV29-1 and TRBJ1-2, with D perhaps matching TRBD1 (6 bases). CDR1 and CDR2 (germline): SQVTM, ANQGSEA. Trimming removed 6 bases at V and 3 bases at J, with 14 bases between. The CDR3 has 13 residues. In nucleotides, the CDR3 is TGCAGCGTCTTCAGGGAGGGGGACTATGGCTACACCTTC. Protein: CSVFREGDYGYTF.

The genes are TRBV11-3 and TRBJ2-3, with D possibly being TRBD2 (6 bases). Trimming removed 1 base at V and 1 base at J, with 9 bases between. This CDR3 has 15 amino acids. Germline lookup yields CDR1 SGHNT and CDR2 YENEEA. The DNA of the CDR3 is TGTGCCAGCAGCTTAGCGGGAGTACGCACAGATACGCAGTATTTT. Residues: CASSLAGVRTDTQYF.

This chain uses TRBV5-1 with TRBJ2-7; D is ambiguous. The V end lost 8 bases, the J end lost 3 bases, and 9 bases lay between the germline ends. Germline assignment: CDR1 SGHRS and CDR2 YFSETQ. This CDR3 comprises 11 residues. The CDR3 sequence: CARPQSYEQYF. The CDR3 DNA reads TGCGCCAGGCCCCAGAGCTACGAGCAGTACTTC.

The rearrangement joins TRBV20-1 to TRBJ2-3, with 9 bases fitting TRBD2. This CDR3 has 14 amino acids. Per the germline V gene, CDR1 is DFQATT and CDR2 is SNEGSKA (reference sequence). The ends lost 6 bases at V and 0 bases at J; junction bases unmatched: 4. DNA for the CDR3: TGCAGTGCACCCCTAGCGGGGAGCACAGATACGCAGTATTTT. This encodes CSAPLAGSTDTQYF.

This clonotype has only one observation. The V gene is TRBV11-2, the J gene TRBJ2-7; the D is unclear. Looked up from germline, CDR1 is SGHAT and CDR2 is FQNNGV. The V and J ends lost 2 bases and 5 bases respectively, with 13 bases between them. The CDR3 sequence is 14 residues long. The CDR3 DNA reads TGTGCCAGCAGCTTAAGAAAAGGTCTAGACGAGCAGTACTTC. It yields the protein CASSLRKGLDEQYF.

The chain employs TRBV20-1 and TRBJ2-5, with D perhaps TRBD2 (5 bases). The CDR3 length is 16 residues. Germline V CDR1 and CDR2: DFQATT, SNEGSKA (reference sequence). The V gene lost 7 bases and the J gene lost 1 base, with 22 bases spanning the gap. This CDR3 is CSVPRRRSGFQETQYF. CDR3 DNA sequence: TGCAGTGTGCCGCGGAGGCGGTCCGGGTTCCAAGAGACCCAGTACTTC.

V gene TRBV12-3 or TRBV12-4 combines with J gene TRBJ1-1, with a weak D call TRBD1 (5 bases). CDR3 length: 17 residues. Trimming shortened V by 3 bases and J by 10 bases, and 27 bases separated the two germline ends. CDR3 sequence reads: CASSFVAIDRGGVGAFF. The CDR3 DNA reads as TGTGCCAGCAGTTTCGTGGCTATAGATCGGGGGGGAGTGGGAGCTTTCTTT.